This entry lists 30 T cell receptor beta chains sequenced from one sample in a study of neurological immune-mediated disorders. Time point meaning: technical triplicate 2. Via MiXCR, TCRdb re-called the 5' RACE reads, giving one row per CDR3 protein. In the table there are roughly 30,000 distinct CDR3 sequences, 13% of which are singletons. Sequencing used CD4+ T cells from blood. These receptors all stem from a female donor with HTLV-1-associated myelopathy (HAM/TSP).

This clonotype showed up just a few times. The DNA of the CDR3 is TGTGCCAGCATACCAATAGGGACAGGCCCCACCGGGGAGCTGTTTTTT. Translating gives CASIPIGTGPTGELFF. The chain couples TRBV7-9 to TRBJ2-2; 8 nucleotides match TRBD1. V was pared by 7 bases and J by 4 bases, with 11 bases of the junction left unmatched. Germline CDR1 and CDR2: SEHNR and FQNEAQ (reference sequence). The CDR3 contains 16 residues.

This clonotype was counted many times. The chain carries TRBV9 and TRBJ1-6, with 8 bases aligning to TRBD1. This CDR3 has 15 amino acids. Germline V gives CDR1 SGDLS, CDR2 YYNGEE. With V trimmed by 3 bases and J by 8 bases, 7 bases remained unmatched. For the CDR3, the DNA is TGTGCCAGCAGCGCAACACAGGGGGTGGATTCACCCCTCCACTTT. Protein product: CASSATQGVDSPLHF.

The table lists this clonotype with many counts. The chain is built from TRBV24-1 and TRBJ2-3; 8 nucleotides agree with TRBD1. This CDR3 contains 13 residues. V shed 8 bases, J shed 4 bases, and the junction held 4 bases outside the gene matches. Germline V CDR1 and CDR2: KGHDR, SFDVKD. The CDR3 sequence: CATTDRVSDTQYF. DNA for the CDR3: TGTGCCACCACGGACAGGGTCTCAGATACGCAGTATTTT.

This clonotype occurred many times. The J gene is TRBJ2-4, the V gene TRBV27; 7 bases are a match to TRBD2. V dropped 2 bases and J dropped 2; count of bases not matched to a gene: 6. The length of the CDR3 is 16 residues. CDR1 is MNHEY, CDR2 SMNVEV, per germline (reference sequence). As DNA, the CDR3 is TGTGCCAGCAGTTTAGGACTAGGGATTTCCAAAAACATTCAGTACTTC. This sequence encodes CASSLGLGISKNIQYF.

The sample holds many counts of this clonotype. The chain is built from TRBV7-2 and TRBJ2-1; 7 bases are shared with TRBD2. With 3 bases clipped from V and 10 bases from J, the junction kept 6 bases outside the gene matches. The germline V gene encodes CDR1 SGHTA and CDR2 FQGNSA. The CDR3 runs to 13 residues. DNA of the CDR3: TGTGCCAGCAGCTTCCCGGGACTAAACGAGCAGTTCTTC. This codes for CASSFPGLNEQFF.

This clonotype was recorded many times. This sequence joins TRBV11-1 and TRBJ2-5, with TRBD1 matching 7 bases. This CDR3 region has 14 residues. Per the germline V gene, CDR1 is SGHAT and CDR2 is FQDESV (reference sequence). Trimming took 5 bases from V and 4 from J; bases not matched to a gene: 7. For the CDR3, the DNA is TGTGCCAGCAGCCCAGGGACAGTTCCAGAGACCCAGTACTTC. Translating gives CASSPGTVPETQYF.

This clonotype was seen a single time. A read error may account for a junction end that differs from germline. This chain joins TRBV7-8 and TRBJ1-1; D ambiguous. The CDR3 runs 13 residues. The germline V gene has CDR1 SGHVS and CDR2 FQNEAQ. The CDR3 spells CDSSLWVGTEAFF. In DNA, the CDR3 is TGTGACAGCAGCTTATGGGTAGGAACTGAAGCTTTCTTT.

This clonotype was counted many times. A read error may account for a junction end that differs from germline. The chain has TRBV7-2 and TRBJ2-1; D could derive from TRBD1 or TRBD2 (8 bases each). Germline V gene sequence: CDR1 SGHTA, CDR2 FQGNSA. The CDR3 has 17 residues. CDR3 nucleotide sequence: TGTGTCAGCACGGACAGGGTTTCTAGCGGGCTTTACAATGAGCAGTTCTTC. The encoded protein is CVSTDRVSSGLYNEQFF.

This clonotype was seen at least ten times. The chain couples TRBV20-1 to TRBJ2-5; no firm D call. CDR3 length equals 14 residues. V lost 6 bases and J lost 5, with 19 bases in between. The germline V gene has CDR1 DFQATT and CDR2 SNEGSKA (reference sequence). The CDR3 is CSATMGSTTETQYF. The CDR3 DNA follows: TGCAGTGCCACCATGGGTAGTACAACGGAGACCCAGTACTTC.

This clonotype appeared many times. The CDR3 sequence: CASSQSQGPGAQYF. The CDR3 nucleotides read TGTGCCAGCAGCCAGTCACAGGGTCCGGGGGCCCAGTACTTC. The rearrangement uses TRBV4-2 and TRBJ2-5, with D perhaps being TRBD1 or TRBD2 (6 bases each). This CDR3 contains 14 residues. Germline assignment: CDR1 LGHNA and CDR2 YNFKEQ. V was trimmed by 3 bases and J by 9 bases, leaving 17 bases between them.

The sample holds many counts of this clonotype. The chain has TRBV29-1 and TRBJ1-5, with 11 nucleotides matching TRBD1. There are 14 residues in the CDR3. V lost 6 bases to trimming and J lost 5 bases; unmatched junction nucleotides: 6. Germline lookup yields CDR1 SQVTM and CDR2 ANQGSEA. The DNA for the CDR3 is TGCAGCGTCCGGGACAGGGGGATGTATCAGCCCCAGCATTTT. Translated: CSVRDRGMYQPQHF. Full variable domain (rest looked up from reference TRBV29-1 and TRBJ1-5): SAVISQKPSRDICQRGTSLTIQCQVDSQVTMMFWYRQQPGQSLTLIATANQGSEATYESGFVIDKFPISRPNLTFSTLTVSNMSPEDSSIYLCSVRDRGMYQPQHFGDGTRLSIL.

This clonotype was observed many times. This rearrangement joins TRBV29-1 to TRBJ2-7; D perhaps matches TRBD1 (6 bases). The CDR3 has 11 amino acids. V was shortened by 4 bases and J by 7 bases, with 11 bases between the two germline ends. Germline V CDR1 and CDR2: SQVTM, ANQGSEA. For the CDR3, the DNA is TGCAGCGTTGGGGGGCGCGGGGAGCAGTACTTC. It is translated as CSVGGRGEQYF.

This clonotype was observed many times. The rearrangement uses TRBV28 and TRBJ1-2; a weak D match, TRBD1 (5 bases). The V and J ends lost 5 bases and 2 bases respectively, with 12 bases between them. Germline values: CDR1 MDHEN, CDR2 SYDVKM. There are 14 residues in the CDR3. The CDR3 sequence is CASSRQGANYGYTF. The CDR3 nucleotides are TGTGCCAGCAGTCGACAAGGGGCGAACTATGGCTACACCTTC.

At least ten counts were recorded for this clonotype. The chain links TRBV11-2 to TRBJ2-3, with a weak D call TRBD2 (6 bases). V shed 5 bases and J shed 2 bases, with 14 bases lying between them. CDR3 size: 15 residues. The germline CDR1 and CDR2 sequences are SGHAT and FQNNGV. DNA of the CDR3: TGTGCCAGCAGCCCCTCGGCGGGGACCACAGATACGCAGTATTTT. It codes for CASSPSAGTTDTQYF. Full variable domain (missing parts from reference TRBV11-2 and TRBJ2-3): EAGVAQSPRYKIIEKRQSVAFWCNPISGHATLYWYQQILGQGPKLLIQFQNNGVVDDSQLPKDRFSAERLKGVDSTLKIQPAKLEDSAVYLCASSPSAGTTDTQYFGPGTRLTVL.

This chain connects TRBV6-6 to TRBJ2-3; TRBD2 aligns across 13 bases. V trimming: 5 bases; J trimming: 5 bases; junction bases outside the gene matches: 4. The germline CDR1 and CDR2 sequences are MNHNY and SVGAGI (reference sequence). This CDR3 comprises 15 residues. The CDR3 sequence is CASSKLAGGQDTQYF. CDR3 coding DNA: TGTGCCAGCAGTAAACTAGCGGGAGGGCAAGATACGCAGTATTTT.

This chain uses TRBV5-1 with TRBJ1-1; D gene ambiguous. Germline V gives CDR1 SGHRS, CDR2 YFSETQ. Trimming took off 0 bases at V and 4 bases at J, with 13 bases between the two ends. The CDR3 totals 15 residues. CDR3 bases: TGCGCCAGCAGCTTGGATGGCAGATCTGCCACTGAAGCTTTCTTT. This encodes CASSLDGRSATEAFF.

The table lists this clonotype with many counts. This chain links TRBV5-1 with TRBJ2-5; tentative D call: TRBD2 (6 bases). From germline, CDR1 is SGHRS and CDR2 YFSETQ. This CDR3 contains 13 residues. V lost 0 bases and J lost 5, with 8 bases in between. This CDR3 reads CASSLAGGETQYF. As DNA, the CDR3 is TGCGCCAGCAGCTTGGCCGGGGGTGAGACCCAGTACTTC.

This clonotype was recorded at least ten times. The rearrangement joins TRBV5-1 to TRBJ2-1, with D tentatively TRBD1 or TRBD2 (7 bases each). CDR3 length equals 15 residues. Per the germline V gene, CDR1 is SGHRS and CDR2 is YFSETQ. With 4 bases removed from V and 4 bases from J, the gap between germline ends came to 15 bases. The CDR3 nucleotides are TGCGCCAGCAGCCTCTCAGGGGGGGGATACAATGAGCAGTTCTTC. Protein sequence: CASSLSGGGYNEQFF.

In this sample, this clonotype turned up many times. The rearrangement links TRBV19 to TRBJ2-7; 13 nucleotides agree with TRBD2. The CDR3 has 16 residues. V was clipped by 5 bases and J by 4 bases; unmatched bases: 8. From germline, CDR1 is LNHDA and CDR2 SQIVND (reference sequence). CDR3 protein: CASSLGGLAGRYEQYF. The CDR3 nucleotides are TGTGCCAGTAGTTTGGGGGGACTAGCGGGAAGGTACGAGCAGTACTTC.

This clonotype was detected ten times or more. The V gene is TRBV6-6, the J gene TRBJ1-2, with D unclear. Germline loops: CDR1 MNHNY, CDR2 SVGAGI (reference sequence). This CDR3 is 16 amino acids long. Deletions cut 5 bases from V and 1 base from J, with 17 bases between. The CDR3 DNA is TGTGCCAGCAGTCTGGGCGGTGGTTCTTTTAACTATGGCTACACCTTC. As protein: CASSLGGGSFNYGYTF.

This clonotype occurred many times. The rearrangement joins TRBV20-1 to TRBJ2-4; D is unresolved. Germline assignment: CDR1 DFQATT and CDR2 SNEGSKA (reference sequence). Deletions cut 6 bases from V and 7 bases from J, with 13 bases between. The CDR3 is 12 residues long. The CDR3 here is CSADGQENIQYF. The CDR3 coding sequence is TGCAGTGCCGACGGGCAGGAGAACATTCAGTACTTC.

The sample holds many counts of this clonotype. The chain employs TRBV20-1 and TRBJ1-2, with D unclear. Trimming pared 0 bases from V and 8 bases from J, leaving 22 bases between. The CDR3 consists of 16 residues. Germline V gene data show CDR1 as DFQATT and CDR2 as SNEGSKA (reference sequence). CDR3 nucleotide sequence: TGCAGTGCTAGAGATTCCACGGCCGGACCGGCCGGCGGCTACACCTTC. It specifies CSARDSTAGPAGGYTF.

This clonotype was recorded at least ten times. V usage is TRBV20-1 and J usage is TRBJ2-7; 7 bases agree with TRBD2. V lost 0 bases and J lost 2; bases outside the gene matches: 7. From germline, CDR1 is DFQATT and CDR2 SNEGSKA (reference sequence). The CDR3 is 15 amino acids. CDR3 in amino acids: CSAREAAGVPYEQYF. The CDR3 DNA sequence: TGCAGTGCTAGAGAGGCGGCGGGGGTACCCTACGAGCAGTACTTC.

This clonotype occurred many times. The chain carries TRBV20-1 and TRBJ2-1; 9 bases agree with TRBD2. V trimming: 5 bases; J trimming: 4 bases; junction bases outside the gene matches: 3. Germline V gene sequence: CDR1 DFQATT, CDR2 SNEGSKA (reference sequence). The CDR3 loop spans 13 amino acids. The CDR3 coding sequence is TGCAGTGCTCCGACTAGCGGATACAATGAGCAGTTCTTC. Its translation is CSAPTSGYNEQFF.

This clonotype was detected ten times or more. The rearrangement joins TRBV7-9 to TRBJ2-3; TRBD2 agrees at 7 bases. CDR3 size: 16 residues. CDR1 and CDR2 from the germline V gene are SEHNR and FQNEAQ (reference sequence). Germline trimming cut 8 bases from V and 0 bases from J; bases unmatched to any gene: 11. This CDR3 is CASSLGLADSTDTQYF. CDR3 coding DNA: TGTGCCAGCTCCCTGGGGCTAGCGGACAGCACAGATACGCAGTATTTT.

This clonotype is classed as medium-sized (0.01 to 0.1%). The chain employs TRBV7-2 and TRBJ2-3; 7 bases map to TRBD2. The V gene end was trimmed by 8 bases and the J gene end by 2 bases; junction bases not matched to a gene: 4. This CDR3 contains 13 residues. Germline CDR1 SGHTA, CDR2 FQGNSA. CDR3 amino acids: CASAGRATDTQYF. DNA for the CDR3: TGTGCCAGCGCGGGGAGGGCCACAGATACGCAGTATTTT.

This clonotype was recorded at least ten times. The chain is built from TRBV4-1 and TRBJ2-1; maybe TRBD2 (6 bases). CDR3 length: 17 amino acids. Germline CDR1 reads MGHRA; CDR2 reads YSYEKL. V lost 0 bases and J lost 8, with 20 bases in between. CDR3 region: CASSQDAGTEAGDEQFF. The DNA of the CDR3 is TGCGCCAGCAGCCAAGATGCGGGGACCGAGGCCGGAGATGAGCAGTTCTTC.

With respect to this clonotype: A read error is possible here, since a much larger clone lies one base away. No conserved phenylalanine or tryptophan ends this CDR3, so it is likely a read error. The V gene is TRBV19, the J gene TRBJ1-5; D gene unclear. Trimming left V 3 bases short and J 3 bases short, with 9 bases between. Germline CDR1 and CDR2: LNHDA and SQIVND (reference sequence). CDR3 size: 14 residues. The CDR3 protein is CASSISDNNQPQHV. Here the CDR3 DNA reads TGTGCCAGTAGTATCAGTGACAACAATCAGCCCCAGCATGTT.

This clonotype has ten or more counts. The rearrangement uses TRBV12-3 or TRBV12-4 and TRBJ1-4; D possibly corresponds to TRBD1 (5 bases). The CDR3 contains 15 residues. V was pared by 4 bases and J by 9 bases, with 18 bases between. The chain's CDR3 is CASSSTQTSGKKLFF. The CDR3 nucleotides read TGTGCCAGCAGTTCAACCCAAACATCAGGGAAAAAACTGTTTTTT.

The J gene is TRBJ2-1, the V gene TRBV20-1; 8 bases map to TRBD1. The germline gives CDR1 DFQATT, CDR2 SNEGSKA (reference sequence). Trimming cost V 3 bases and J 12 bases; bases outside gene matches: 16. The CDR3 has 15 amino acids. CDR3 bases: TGCAGTGCTAGCAGGGGGCTAGGCGGCACAGATACGCAGTTCTTC. It specifies CSASRGLGGTDTQFF.